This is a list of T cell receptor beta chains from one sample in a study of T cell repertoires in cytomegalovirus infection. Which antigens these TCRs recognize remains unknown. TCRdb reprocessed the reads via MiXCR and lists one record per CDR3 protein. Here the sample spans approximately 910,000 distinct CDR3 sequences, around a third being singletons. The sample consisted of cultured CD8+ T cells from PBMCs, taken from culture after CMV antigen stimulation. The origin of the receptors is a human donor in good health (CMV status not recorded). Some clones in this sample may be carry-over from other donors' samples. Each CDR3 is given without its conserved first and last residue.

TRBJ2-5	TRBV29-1	SVEGSGRLAETQY
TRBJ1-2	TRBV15	ATRRDRGGGNYGYT
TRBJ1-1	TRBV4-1	ASSKNGRGAF
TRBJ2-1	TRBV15	ATSRPLLKGDSYNEQF
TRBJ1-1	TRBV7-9	ASSLSSAEAF
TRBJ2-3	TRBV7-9	ANSLQGRDTQY
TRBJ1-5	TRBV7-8	ASSLDLRQGGSWQPQH
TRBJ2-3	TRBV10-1	ASSDAGFTDTQY
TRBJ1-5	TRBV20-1	SASEGVGRNQPQH
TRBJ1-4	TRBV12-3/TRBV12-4	ASSMDSATNEKLF
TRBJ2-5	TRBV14	ASSIEGGDDY
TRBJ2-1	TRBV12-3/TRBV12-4	ASTPSGPNEQF
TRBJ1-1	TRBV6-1	ASSEGWGTDLNTEAF
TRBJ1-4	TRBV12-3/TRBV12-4	ASSDLGESEKLF
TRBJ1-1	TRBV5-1	ASNQGTEAF
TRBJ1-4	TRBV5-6	ASSPVGGQLF
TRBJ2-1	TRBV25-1	ASSELGTSSYNEQF
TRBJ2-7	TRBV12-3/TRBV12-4	ASSRDPEQY
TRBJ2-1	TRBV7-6	ASSLGQAAYNEQF
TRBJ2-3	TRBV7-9	ASSSHHRTVTGTGWTDTQY
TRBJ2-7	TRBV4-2	ASSQDIGADEQY
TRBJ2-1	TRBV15	ATSSLVAGAYNEQF
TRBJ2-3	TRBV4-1	ASSQLPGLAGPGDTQY
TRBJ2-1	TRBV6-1	ASTPGWGNEQF
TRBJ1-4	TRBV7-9	ASSARTGTLQKLF
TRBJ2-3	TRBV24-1	ATSKAVRTSTDTQY
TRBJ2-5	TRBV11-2	ASSRTLEAQY
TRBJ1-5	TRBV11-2	ASSLTKGRPQH
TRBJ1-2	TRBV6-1	ASRGTDFPYGYT
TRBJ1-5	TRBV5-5	ASSLGWGTGGSGPQH
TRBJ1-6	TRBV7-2	ASSLVPRSNSPLH
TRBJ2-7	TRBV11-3	ASSLGQGANEQY
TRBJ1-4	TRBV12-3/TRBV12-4	ASSFLVGLRGVDRELF
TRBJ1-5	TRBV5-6	ASSKLGQGGNQPQH
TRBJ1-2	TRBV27	ASSLTGVMDYT
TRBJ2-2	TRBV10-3	AISEDTSGGTGELF
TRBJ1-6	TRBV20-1	SASGRGNSPLH
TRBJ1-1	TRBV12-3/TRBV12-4	ASSLGRGLPTEAF
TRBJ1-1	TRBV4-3	ASSQGDRANTEAF
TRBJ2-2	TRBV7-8	ASSLAGGPRELF
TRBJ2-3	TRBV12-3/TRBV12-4	ASSPWTSGGADTQY